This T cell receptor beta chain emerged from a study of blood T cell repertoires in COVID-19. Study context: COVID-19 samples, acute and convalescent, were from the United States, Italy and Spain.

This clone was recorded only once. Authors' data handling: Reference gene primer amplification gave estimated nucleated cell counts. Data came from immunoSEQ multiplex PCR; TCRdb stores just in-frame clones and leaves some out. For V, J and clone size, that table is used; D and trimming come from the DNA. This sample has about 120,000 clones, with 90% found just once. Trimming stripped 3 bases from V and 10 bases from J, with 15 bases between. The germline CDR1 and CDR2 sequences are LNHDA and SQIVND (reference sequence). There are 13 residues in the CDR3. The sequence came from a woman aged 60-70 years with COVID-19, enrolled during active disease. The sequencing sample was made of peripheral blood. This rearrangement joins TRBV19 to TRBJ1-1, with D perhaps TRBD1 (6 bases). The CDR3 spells CASSMRATGLAFF. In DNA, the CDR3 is TGTGCCAGTAGTATGCGGGCAACAGGGTTAGCTTTCTTT.